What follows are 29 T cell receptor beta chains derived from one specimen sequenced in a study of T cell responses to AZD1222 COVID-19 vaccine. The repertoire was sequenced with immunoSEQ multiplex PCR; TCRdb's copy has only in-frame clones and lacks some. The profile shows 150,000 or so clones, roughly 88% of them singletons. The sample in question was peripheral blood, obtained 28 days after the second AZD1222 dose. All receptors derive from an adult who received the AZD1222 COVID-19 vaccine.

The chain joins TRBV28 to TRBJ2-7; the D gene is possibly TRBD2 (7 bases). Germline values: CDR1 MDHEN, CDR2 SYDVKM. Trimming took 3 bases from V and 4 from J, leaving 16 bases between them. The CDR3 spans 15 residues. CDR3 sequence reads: CASSFGGAGQYEQYF. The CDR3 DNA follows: TGTGCCAGCAGTTTTGGCGGAGCGGGACAATACGAGCAGTACTTC.

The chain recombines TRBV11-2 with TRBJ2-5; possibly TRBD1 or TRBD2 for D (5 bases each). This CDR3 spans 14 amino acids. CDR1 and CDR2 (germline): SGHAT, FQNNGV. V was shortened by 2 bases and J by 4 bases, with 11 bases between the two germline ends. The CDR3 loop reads CASSLMGVAETQYF. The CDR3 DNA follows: TGTGCCAGCAGCTTAATGGGGGTGGCAGAGACCCAGTACTTC.

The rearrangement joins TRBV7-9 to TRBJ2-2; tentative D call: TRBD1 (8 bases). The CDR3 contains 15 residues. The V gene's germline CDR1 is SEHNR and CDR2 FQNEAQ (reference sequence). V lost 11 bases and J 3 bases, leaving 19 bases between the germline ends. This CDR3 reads CAPGGGSLDTGELFF. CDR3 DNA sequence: TGTGCCCCAGGGGGCGGGAGCTTGGACACCGGGGAGCTGTTTTTT.

The CDR3 sequence is CASSARRVDTEAFF. Here the CDR3 DNA reads TGTGCCAGCAGCGCCCGGCGGGTGGACACTGAAGCTTTCTTT. V is TRBV7-2 and J is TRBJ1-1; no clear D. The ends were cut back, 5 bases at V and 3 bases at J, with 13 bases in the middle. The germline V gene encodes CDR1 SGHTA and CDR2 FQGNSA. This CDR3 contains 14 residues.

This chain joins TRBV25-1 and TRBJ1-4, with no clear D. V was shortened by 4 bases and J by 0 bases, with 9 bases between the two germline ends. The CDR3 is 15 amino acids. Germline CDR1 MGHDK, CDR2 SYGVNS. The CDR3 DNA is TGTGCCAGCAGTGCGTTGCCAGCAACTAATGAAAAACTGTTTTTT. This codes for CASSALPATNEKLFF.

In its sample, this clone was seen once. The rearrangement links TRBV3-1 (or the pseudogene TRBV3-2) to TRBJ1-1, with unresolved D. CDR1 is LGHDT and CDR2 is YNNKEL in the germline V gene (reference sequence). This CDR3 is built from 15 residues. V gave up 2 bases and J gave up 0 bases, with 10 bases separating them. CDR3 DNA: TGTGCCAGCAGCCAACTAGCTAACATGAACACTGAAGCTTTCTTT. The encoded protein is CASSQLANMNTEAFF.

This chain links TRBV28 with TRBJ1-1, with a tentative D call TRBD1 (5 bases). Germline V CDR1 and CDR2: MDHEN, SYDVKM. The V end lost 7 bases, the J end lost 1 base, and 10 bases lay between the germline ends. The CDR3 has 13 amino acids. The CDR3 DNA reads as TGTGCCAGCACCTCCGGGACGAACACTGAAGCTTTCTTT. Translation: CASTSGTNTEAFF.

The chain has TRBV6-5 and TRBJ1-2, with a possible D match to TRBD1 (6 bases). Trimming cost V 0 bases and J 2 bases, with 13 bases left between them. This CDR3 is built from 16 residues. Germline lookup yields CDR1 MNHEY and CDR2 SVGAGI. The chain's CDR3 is CASSYSQTGWNYGYTF. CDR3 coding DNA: TGTGCCAGCAGTTACTCACAGACAGGATGGAACTATGGCTACACCTTC.

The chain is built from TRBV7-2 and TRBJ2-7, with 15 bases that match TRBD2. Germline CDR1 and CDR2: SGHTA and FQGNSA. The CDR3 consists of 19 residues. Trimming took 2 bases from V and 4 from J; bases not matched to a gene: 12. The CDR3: CASSLNPGLAGGLGYEQYF. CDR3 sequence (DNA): TGTGCCAGCAGCTTAAACCCGGGACTAGCGGGGGGACTCGGGTACGAGCAGTACTTC.

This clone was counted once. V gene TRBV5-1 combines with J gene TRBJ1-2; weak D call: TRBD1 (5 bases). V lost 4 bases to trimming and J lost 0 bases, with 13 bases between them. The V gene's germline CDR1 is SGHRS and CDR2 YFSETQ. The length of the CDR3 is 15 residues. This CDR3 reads CASSAAGGTNYGYTF. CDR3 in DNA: TGCGCCAGCAGCGCCGCGGGGGGAACTAACTATGGCTACACCTTC.

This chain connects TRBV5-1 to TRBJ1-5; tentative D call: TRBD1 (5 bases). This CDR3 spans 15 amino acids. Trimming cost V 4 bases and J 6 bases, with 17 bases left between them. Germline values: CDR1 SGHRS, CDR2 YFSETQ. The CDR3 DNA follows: TGCGCCAGCAGCGAAGGATCGGGGCGGACTCAGCCCCAGCATTTT. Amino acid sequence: CASSEGSGRTQPQHF.

The CDR3 here is CASSRTSGGYTF. The CDR3 DNA follows: TGTGCCAGCAGTCGCACCTCGGGTGGCTACACCTTC. The rearrangement links TRBV6-5 to TRBJ1-2; D is undetermined. Germline V gives CDR1 MNHEY, CDR2 SVGAGI. Deletions cut 5 bases from V and 7 bases from J, with 11 bases between. The CDR3 is made up of 12 amino acids.

CDR3: CASSPWINEKLFF. The CDR3 coding sequence is TGTGCCAGCAGCCCTTGGATTAATGAAAAACTGTTTTTT. V gene TRBV5-6 combines with J gene TRBJ1-4; D ambiguous. The CDR3 has 13 amino acids. Germline V gives CDR1 SGHDT, CDR2 YYEEEE. V was trimmed by 4 bases and J by 4 bases, leaving 8 bases between them.

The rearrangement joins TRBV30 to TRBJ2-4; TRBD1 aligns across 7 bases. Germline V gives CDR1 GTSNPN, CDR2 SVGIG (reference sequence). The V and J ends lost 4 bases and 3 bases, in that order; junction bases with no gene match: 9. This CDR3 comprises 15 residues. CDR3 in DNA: TGTGCCTGGAACCCACAAACAGGGGACAAAAACATTCAGTACTTC. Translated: CAWNPQTGDKNIQYF. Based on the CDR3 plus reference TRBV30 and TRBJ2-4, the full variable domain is SQTIHQWPATLVQPVGSPLSLECTVEGTSNPNLYWYRQAAGRGLQLLFYSVGIGQISSEVPQNLSASRPQDRQFILSSKKLLLSDSGFYLCAWNPQTGDKNIQYFGAGTRLSVL.

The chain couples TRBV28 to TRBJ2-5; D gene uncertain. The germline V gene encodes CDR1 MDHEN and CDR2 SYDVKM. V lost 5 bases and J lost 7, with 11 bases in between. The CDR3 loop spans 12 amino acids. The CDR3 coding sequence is TGTGCCAGCAGTCCCCTCAAAGGGACCCAGTACTTC. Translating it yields CASSPLKGTQYF.

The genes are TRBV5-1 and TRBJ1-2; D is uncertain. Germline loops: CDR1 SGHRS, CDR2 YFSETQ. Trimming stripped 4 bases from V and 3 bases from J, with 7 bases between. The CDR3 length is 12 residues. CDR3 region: CASSSGYYGYTF. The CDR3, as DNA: TGCGCCAGCAGCAGTGGGTACTATGGCTACACCTTC.

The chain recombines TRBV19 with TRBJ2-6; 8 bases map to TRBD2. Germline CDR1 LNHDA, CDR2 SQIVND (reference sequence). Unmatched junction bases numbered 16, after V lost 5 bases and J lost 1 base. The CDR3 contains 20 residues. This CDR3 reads CASSLDRAGAPTSGANVLTF. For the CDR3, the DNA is TGTGCCAGTAGTCTTGACCGAGCGGGGGCCCCGACTTCTGGGGCCAACGTCCTGACTTTC.

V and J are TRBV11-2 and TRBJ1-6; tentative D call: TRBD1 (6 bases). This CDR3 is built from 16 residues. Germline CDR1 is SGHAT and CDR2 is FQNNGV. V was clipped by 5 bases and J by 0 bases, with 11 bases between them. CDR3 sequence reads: CASSPQGTSYNSPLHF. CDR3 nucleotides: TGTGCCAGCAGCCCCCAGGGGACCTCCTATAATTCACCCCTCCACTTT.

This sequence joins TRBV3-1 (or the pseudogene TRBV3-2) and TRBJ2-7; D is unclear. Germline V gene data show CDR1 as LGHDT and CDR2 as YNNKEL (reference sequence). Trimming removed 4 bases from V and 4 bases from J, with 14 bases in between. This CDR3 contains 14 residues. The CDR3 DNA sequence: TGTGCCAGCAGCCGACAAGAGTTGTCGTACGAGCAGTACTTC. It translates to CASSRQELSYEQYF.

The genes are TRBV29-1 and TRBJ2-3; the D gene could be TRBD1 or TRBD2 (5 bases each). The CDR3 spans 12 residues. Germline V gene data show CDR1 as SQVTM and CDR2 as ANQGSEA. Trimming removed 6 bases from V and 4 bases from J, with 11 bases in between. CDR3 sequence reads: CSVRLGADTQYF. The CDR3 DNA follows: TGCAGCGTGCGCCTGGGGGCAGATACGCAGTATTTT.

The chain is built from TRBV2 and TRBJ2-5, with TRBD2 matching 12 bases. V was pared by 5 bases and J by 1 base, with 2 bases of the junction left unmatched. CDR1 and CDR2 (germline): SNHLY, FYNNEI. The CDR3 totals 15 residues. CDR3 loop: CASSTSGGIQETQYF. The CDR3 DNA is TGTGCCAGCAGTACTAGCGGGGGGATCCAAGAGACCCAGTACTTC.

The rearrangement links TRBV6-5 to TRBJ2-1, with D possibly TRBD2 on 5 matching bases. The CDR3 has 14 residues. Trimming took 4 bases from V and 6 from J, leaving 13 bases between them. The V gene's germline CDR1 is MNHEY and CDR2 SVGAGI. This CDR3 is CASSSASEGNEQFF. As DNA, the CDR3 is TGTGCCAGCAGTTCGGCGTCCGAGGGCAATGAGCAGTTCTTC.

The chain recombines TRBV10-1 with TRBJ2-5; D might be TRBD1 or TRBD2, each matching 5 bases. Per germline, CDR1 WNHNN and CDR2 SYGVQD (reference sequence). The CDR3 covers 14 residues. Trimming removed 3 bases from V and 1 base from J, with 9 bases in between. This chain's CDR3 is CASSDLRGQETQYF. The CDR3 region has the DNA TGCGCCAGCAGTGATTTGAGGGGCCAAGAGACCCAGTACTTC.

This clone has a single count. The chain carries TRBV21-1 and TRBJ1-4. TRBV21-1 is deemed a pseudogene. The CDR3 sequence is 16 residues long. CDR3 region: CASSNSLRRANEKLFF. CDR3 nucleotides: TGTGCCAGCAGCAACAGCCTCAGAAGGGCTAATGAAAAACTGTTTTTT.

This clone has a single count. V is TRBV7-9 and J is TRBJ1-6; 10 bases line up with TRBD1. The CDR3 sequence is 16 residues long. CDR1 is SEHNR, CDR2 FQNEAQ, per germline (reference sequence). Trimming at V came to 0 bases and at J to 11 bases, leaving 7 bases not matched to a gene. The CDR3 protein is CASSLAPGQGMAPLHF. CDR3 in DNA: TGTGCCAGCAGCTTAGCGCCGGGACAGGGGATGGCACCCCTCCACTTT.

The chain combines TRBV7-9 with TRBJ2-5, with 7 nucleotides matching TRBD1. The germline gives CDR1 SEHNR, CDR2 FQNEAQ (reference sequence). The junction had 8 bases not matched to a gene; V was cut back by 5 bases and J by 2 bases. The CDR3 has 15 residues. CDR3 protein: CASSQLGTAQETQYF. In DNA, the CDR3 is TGTGCCAGCAGCCAATTAGGGACAGCACAAGAGACCCAGTACTTC.

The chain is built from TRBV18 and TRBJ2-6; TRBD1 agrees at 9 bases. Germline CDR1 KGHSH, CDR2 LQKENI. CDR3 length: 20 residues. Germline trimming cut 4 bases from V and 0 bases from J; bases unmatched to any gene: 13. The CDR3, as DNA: TGTGCCAGCTCACTTAGTCGGCCGGGACAGGGTTTCTCTGGGGCCAACGTCCTGACTTTC. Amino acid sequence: CASSLSRPGQGFSGANVLTF. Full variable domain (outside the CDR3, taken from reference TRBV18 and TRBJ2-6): NAGVMQNPRHLVRRRGQEARLRCSPMKGHSHVYWYRQLPEEGLKFMVYLQKENIIDESGMPKERFSAEFPKEGPSILRIQQVVRGDSAAYFCASSLSRPGQGFSGANVLTFGAGSRLTVL.

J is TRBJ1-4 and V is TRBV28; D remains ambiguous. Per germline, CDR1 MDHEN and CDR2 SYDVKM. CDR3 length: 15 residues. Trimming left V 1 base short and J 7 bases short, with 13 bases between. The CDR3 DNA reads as TGTGCCAGCAGTTTATCCGCGACCCCCAGTGAAAAACTGTTTTTT. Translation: CASSLSATPSEKLFF.

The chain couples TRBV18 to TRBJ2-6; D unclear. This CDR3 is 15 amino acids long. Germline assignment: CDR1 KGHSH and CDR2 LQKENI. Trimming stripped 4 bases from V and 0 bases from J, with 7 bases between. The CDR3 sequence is CASSRPSSGANVLTF. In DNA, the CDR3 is TGTGCCAGCTCACGACCCTCCTCTGGGGCCAACGTCCTGACTTTC. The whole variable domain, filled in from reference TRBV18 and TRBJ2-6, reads NAGVMQNPRHLVRRRGQEARLRCSPMKGHSHVYWYRQLPEEGLKFMVYLQKENIIDESGMPKERFSAEFPKEGPSILRIQQVVRGDSAAYFCASSRPSSGANVLTFGAGSRLTVL.